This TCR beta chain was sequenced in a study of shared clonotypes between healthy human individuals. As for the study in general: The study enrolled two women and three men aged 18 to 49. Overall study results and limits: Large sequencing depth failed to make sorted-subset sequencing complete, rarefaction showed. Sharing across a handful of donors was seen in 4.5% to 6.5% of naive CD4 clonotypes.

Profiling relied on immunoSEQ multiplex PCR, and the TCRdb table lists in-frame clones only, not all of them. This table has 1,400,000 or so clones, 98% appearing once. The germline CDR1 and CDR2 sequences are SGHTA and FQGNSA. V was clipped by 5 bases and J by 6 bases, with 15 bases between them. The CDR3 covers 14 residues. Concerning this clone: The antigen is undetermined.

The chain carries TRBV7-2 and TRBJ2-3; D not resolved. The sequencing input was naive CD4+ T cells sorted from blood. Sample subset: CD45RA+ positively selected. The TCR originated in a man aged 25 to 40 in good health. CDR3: CASSPWAVMDTQYF. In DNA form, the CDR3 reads TGTGCCAGCAGCCCCTGGGCGGTAATGGATACGCAGTATTTT. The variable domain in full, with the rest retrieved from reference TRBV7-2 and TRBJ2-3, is GAGVSQSPSNKVTEKGKDVELRCDPISGHTALYWYRQSLGQGLEFLIYFQGNSAPDKSGLPSDRFSAERTGGSVSTLTIQRTQQEDSAVYLCASSPWAVMDTQYFGPGTRLTVL.